The next 20 T cell receptor beta chains were all read from a single sample in a study of shared clonotypes between healthy human individuals. Repertoires were generated with immunoSEQ multiplex PCR, while TCRdb's copy carries only in-frame clones and drops some. The sample shows roughly 2 million clones, nearly 97% of them seen only once. Sequencing was carried out using naive CD4+ T cells sorted from blood. Stated subset: CD45RA+ positively selected. All receptors come from a young man in good health.

This clone came up once. The V gene is TRBV7-9, the J gene TRBJ2-7; 7 nucleotides agree with TRBD2. The CDR3 contains 14 residues. CDR1 is SEHNR and CDR2 is FQNEAQ in the germline V gene (reference sequence). With V trimmed by 5 bases and J by 4 bases, 8 bases remained unmatched. In DNA form, the CDR3 reads TGTGCCAGCAGCCCTCAGACTAGCCCATACGAGCAGTACTTC. It yields the protein CASSPQTSPYEQYF.

The rearrangement joins TRBV29-1 to TRBJ2-3; unclear D gene. The ends were cut back, 6 bases at V and 1 base at J, with 20 bases in the middle. The V gene's germline CDR1 is SQVTM and CDR2 ANQGSEA. The CDR3 loop spans 16 amino acids. In DNA form, the CDR3 reads TGCAGCGTCAAAGGGTGGGCCGGACGGGGCACAGATACGCAGTATTTT. This translates into CSVKGWAGRGTDTQYF.

V usage is TRBV5-5 and J usage is TRBJ1-2, with TRBD1 as a possible D gene (6 bases). V was clipped by 1 base and J by 4 bases, with 17 bases between them. CDR1 SGHKS and CDR2 YYEKEE come from the germline V gene (reference sequence). The CDR3 runs to 16 residues. DNA for the CDR3: TGTGCCAGCAGCTTGCCGTCGGGGGGCGCAGGCTATGGCTACACCTTC. Translation gives CASSLPSGGAGYGYTF. Together with reference TRBV5-5 and TRBJ1-2, the CDR3 gives the full variable domain: DAGVTQSPTHLIKTRGQQVTLRCSPISGHKSVSWYQQVLGQGPQFIFQYYEKEERGRGNFPDRFSARQFPNYSSELNVNALLLGDSALYLCASSLPSGGAGYGYTFGSGTRLTVV.

On this clone itself: Within the sample, other DNA sequences also encode this same CDR3. This chain connects TRBV30 to TRBJ2-3; D gene ambiguous. V lost 0 bases to trimming and J lost 4 bases, with 5 bases between them. The CDR3 has 12 amino acids. Germline V gives CDR1 GTSNPN, CDR2 SVGIG (reference sequence). This chain's CDR3 is CAWSVRSDTQYF. Here the CDR3 DNA reads TGTGCCTGGAGTGTACGATCAGATACGCAGTATTTT.

The chain recombines TRBV13 with TRBJ2-5; 10 nucleotides line up with TRBD1. Germline V gives CDR1 PRHDT, CDR2 FYEKMQ (reference sequence). After removal of 5 bases from V and 5 bases from J, the junction contained 5 bases not matched to a gene. The CDR3 totals 14 residues. As DNA, the CDR3 is TGTGCCAGCAGCACGACAGGGGGCTGGGAGACCCAGTACTTC. This encodes CASSTTGGWETQYF.

V gene TRBV28 combines with J gene TRBJ2-7, with a possible D match to TRBD1 (6 bases). The length of the CDR3 is 15 residues. Germline V gene lookup returns CDR1 MDHEN and CDR2 SYDVKM. Trimming pared 6 bases from V and 7 bases from J, leaving 22 bases between. Here the CDR3 reads CASRTNRVTSVEQYF. The CDR3 nucleotides read TGTGCCAGCAGAACCAACAGGGTAACGTCGGTGGAGCAGTACTTC.

V is TRBV27 and J is TRBJ1-4; D call uncertain. The germline V and J ends were trimmed by 3 bases and 0 bases, with 8 bases remaining between them. CDR3 size: 15 residues. CDR1 MNHEY and CDR2 SMNVEV come from the germline V gene (reference sequence). CDR3 sequence: CASSFSKTTNEKLFF. The CDR3 region has the DNA TGTGCCAGCAGTTTTTCTAAGACAACTAATGAAAAACTGTTTTTT.

The chain has TRBV28 and TRBJ1-2, with D perhaps TRBD1 (5 bases). V was clipped by 8 bases and J by 4 bases, with 14 bases between them. Germline CDR1 is MDHEN and CDR2 is SYDVKM. CDR3 length: 13 amino acids. As DNA, the CDR3 is TGTGCCAGCGCCTCCAGGGCAATCTATGGCTACACCTTC. Its protein is CASASRAIYGYTF.

The CDR3: CAWSTRRGDEQFF. The CDR3, as DNA: TGTGCCTGGTCGACTAGGAGGGGTGATGAGCAGTTCTTC. This sequence joins TRBV30 and TRBJ2-1; TRBD2 is a possible D gene (6 bases). The CDR3 extends over 13 amino acids. V shed 5 bases and J shed 8 bases, with 16 bases lying between them. Germline CDR1 GTSNPN, CDR2 SVGIG (reference sequence).

Comment on this clone: Other DNA sequences of this sample code for an identical CDR3. The genes are TRBV2 and TRBJ1-1; D is perhaps TRBD1 (6 bases). CDR1 and CDR2 from the germline V gene are SNHLY and FYNNEI. The CDR3 consists of 14 residues. With 8 bases removed from V and 0 bases from J, the gap between germline ends came to 13 bases. The CDR3 DNA reads TGTGCCAGCTCTGGACAGACCATGAACACTGAAGCTTTCTTT. It codes for CASSGQTMNTEAFF.

This chain connects TRBV6-1 to TRBJ1-6; tentatively, D is TRBD1 (5 bases). Germline CDR1 reads MNHNS; CDR2 reads SASEGT. The CDR3 is made up of 17 amino acids. The V end lost 1 base, the J end lost 0 bases, and 10 bases lay between the germline ends. CDR3 region: CASSEGIDSSYNSPLHF. DNA of the CDR3: TGTGCCAGCAGTGAAGGGATAGACAGCTCCTATAATTCACCCCTCCACTTT.

The rearrangement joins TRBV15 to TRBJ1-5; a possible D gene is TRBD1 (6 bases). V was cut by 5 bases and J by 7 bases, with 9 bases left in between. The CDR3 runs 12 residues. The germline V gene has CDR1 LNHNV and CDR2 YYDKDF (reference sequence). The CDR3 loop is CATSGDRQPQHF. The CDR3 region has the DNA TGTGCCACCAGCGGTGACAGGCAGCCCCAGCATTTT.

The chain uses TRBV6-4 and TRBJ1-5; D unresolved. This CDR3 contains 13 residues. Germline values: CDR1 MRHNA, CDR2 SNTAGT. The germline V and J ends were trimmed by 4 bases and 7 bases, with 11 bases remaining between them. Here the CDR3 reads CASSATREQPQHF. The CDR3 DNA reads as TGTGCCAGCAGTGCGACCCGGGAACAGCCCCAGCATTTT.

The genes are TRBV5-1 and TRBJ1-4, with 12 nucleotides matching TRBD1. CDR1 is SGHRS, CDR2 YFSETQ, per germline. V gave up 4 bases and J gave up 10 bases; unmatched junction bases: 11. This CDR3 contains 16 residues. CDR3 sequence: CASSLTGTGGFGKLFF. The CDR3 DNA reads TGCGCCAGCAGCCTCACTGGGACAGGGGGCTTTGGAAAACTGTTTTTT.

Regarding this clone: The same CDR3 can be traced to other DNA sequences in this sample. The chain carries TRBV5-1 and TRBJ2-3; no clear D gene. This CDR3 comprises 15 residues. The V gene lost 0 bases and the J gene lost 1 base, with 9 bases spanning the gap. Germline V lookup: CDR1 SGHRS, CDR2 YFSETQ. CDR3 in amino acids: CASSLGPGGTDTQYF. CDR3 nucleotide sequence: TGCGCCAGCAGCTTGGGCCCGGGCGGCACAGATACGCAGTATTTT.

There are a few counts of this clone. The chain joins TRBV2 to TRBJ1-5; no reliable D call. Trimming took 7 bases from V and 5 from J, leaving 12 bases between them. Per the germline V gene, CDR1 is SNHLY and CDR2 is FYNNEI. The CDR3 loop spans 13 amino acids. The DNA for the CDR3 is TGTGCCAGCACGCTGGGTTTGGATCAGCCCCAGCATTTT. This encodes CASTLGLDQPQHF. The full variable domain, in which reference TRBV2 and TRBJ1-5 provide the parts outside the CDR3, is EPEVTQTPSHQVTQMGQEVILRCVPISNHLYFYWYRQILGQKVEFLVSFYNNEISEKSEIFDDQFSVERPDGSNFTLKIRSTKLEDSAMYFCASTLGLDQPQHFGDGTRLSIL.

The chain uses TRBV15 and TRBJ1-6, with TRBD1 as a possible D gene (5 bases). The CDR3 totals 13 residues. CDR1 and CDR2 (germline): LNHNV, YYDKDF (reference sequence). Trimming shortened V by 4 bases and J by 14 bases, and 15 bases separated the two germline ends. The CDR3 loop is CATSTGDQKTLHF. CDR3 sequence (DNA): TGTGCCACCAGCACTGGGGACCAGAAAACCCTCCACTTT.

On this clone itself: Other DNA sequences within the sample encode an identical CDR3. The chain uses TRBV5-1 and TRBJ2-2; perhaps TRBD1 as D (5 bases). CDR1 SGHRS and CDR2 YFSETQ come from the germline V gene. The V end lost 4 bases, the J end lost 1 base, and 8 bases lay between the germline ends. The CDR3 length is 14 residues. As DNA, the CDR3 is TGCGCCAGCAGCCCCACAGGGAACACCGGGGAGCTGTTTTTT. Protein: CASSPTGNTGELFF.

Points on this clone: This specimen includes other DNA sequences encoding the same CDR3. This rearrangement joins TRBV9 to TRBJ2-7; 7 nucleotides align to TRBD2. This CDR3 has 14 residues. The ends lost 0 bases at V and 4 bases at J; junction bases unmatched: 4. Germline assignment: CDR1 SGDLS and CDR2 YYNGEE. CDR3 in DNA: TGTGCCAGCAGCGTAGGCGGGAGTGCTTACGAGCAGTACTTC. It yields the protein CASSVGGSAYEQYF.

CDR3 in DNA: TGTGCCAGCAGCGAACCCTATAATTCACCCCTCCACTTT. This encodes CASSEPYNSPLHF. The genes are TRBV6-6 and TRBJ1-6; no definite D call. Trimming shortened V by 6 bases and J by 2 bases, and 5 bases separated the two germline ends. This CDR3 has 13 amino acids. The V gene's germline CDR1 is MNHNY and CDR2 SVGAGI (reference sequence).